The clone carrying this TCR beta chain was counted ten times or more. Its antigen is not identified. CDR1 and CDR2 from the germline V gene are MNHEY and SVGEGT. Trimming took 5 bases from V and 4 from J, leaving 9 bases between them. The CDR3 length is 13 residues. The sample is drawn from a study of identical twins. Findings of the study overall: Recombination models fit unrelated individuals' TCR alpha sharing but underestimated twins'.

TCRdb fed the 5' RACE reads into MiXCR, producing one record per CDR3 protein. The table lists some 570,000 distinct CDR3 sequences, 20% to 25% of them singletons. A further study also used this sample, focusing on yellow fever vaccine responses in identical twins.

Sequencing was done on a sample of CD4+ T cells sorted from blood. This receptor was obtained from a woman between 18 and 29 years old in good health. The rearrangement links TRBV6-2 or TRBV6-3 to TRBJ1-5; D unresolved. This CDR3 reads CASSRSRNQPQHF. The CDR3 nucleotides are TGTGCCAGCAGTCGATCCCGTAATCAGCCCCAGCATTTT.